The clone carrying this T cell receptor beta chain was seen repeatedly, ten times or more. Its target is not known. Germline assignment: CDR1 MNHNS and CDR2 SASEGT. The V gene end was trimmed by 6 bases and the J gene end by 0 bases; junction bases not matched to a gene: 10. This CDR3 region has 18 residues. TCRdb itself ran the 5' RACE reads through MiXCR, one entry per CDR3 protein. The sample has roughly 130,000 distinct CDR3 sequences, roughly an eighth seen once. This sample was included in a study of CD8 T cells in ankylosing spondylitis. Notes on the study in general: In peripheral blood, disease-linked CD8+ clones occurred at relatively low frequencies. Matched ankylosing spondylitis synovial fluid reportedly contained a significantly enriched population of disease-linked clones. There was a TCR beta motif, made of 7 to 9 highly homologous variants, that appeared characteristic of ankylosing spondylitis blood.

The chain joins TRBV6-1 to TRBJ2-6; TRBD2 aligns across 8 bases. Sequenced sample: blood, either unsorted or a sorted T cell fraction (not recorded which). The TCR originated in a female donor with ankylosing spondylitis or in good health (not recorded which). The CDR3 sequence: CASSTLTSAISGANVLTF. The CDR3 DNA reads TGTGCCAGCAGCACCTTGACTAGCGCAATCTCTGGGGCCAACGTCCTGACTTTC.